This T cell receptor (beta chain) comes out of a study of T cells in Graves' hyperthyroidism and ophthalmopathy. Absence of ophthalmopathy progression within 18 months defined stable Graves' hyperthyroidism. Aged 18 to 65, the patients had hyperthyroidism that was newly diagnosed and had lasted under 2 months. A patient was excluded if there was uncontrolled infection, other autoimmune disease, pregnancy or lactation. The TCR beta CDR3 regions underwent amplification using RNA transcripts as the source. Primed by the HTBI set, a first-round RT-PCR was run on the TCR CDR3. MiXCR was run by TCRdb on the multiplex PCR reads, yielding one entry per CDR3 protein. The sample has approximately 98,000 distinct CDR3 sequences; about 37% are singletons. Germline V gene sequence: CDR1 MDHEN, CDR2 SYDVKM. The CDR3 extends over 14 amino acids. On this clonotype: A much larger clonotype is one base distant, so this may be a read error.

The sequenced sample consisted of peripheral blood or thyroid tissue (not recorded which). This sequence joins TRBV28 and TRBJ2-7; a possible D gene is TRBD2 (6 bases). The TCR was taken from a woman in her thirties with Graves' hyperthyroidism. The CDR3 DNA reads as TGTGCCAGCACGGAGGGGCCGCAAACCTACAAGCAGTACTTC. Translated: CASTEGPQTYKQYF. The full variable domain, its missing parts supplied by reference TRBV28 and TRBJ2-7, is DVKVTQSSRYLVKRTGEKVFLECVQDMDHENMFWYRQDPGLGLRLIYFSYDVKMKEKGDIPEGYSVSREKKERFSLILESASTNQTSMYLCASTEGPQTYKQYFGPGTRLTVT.